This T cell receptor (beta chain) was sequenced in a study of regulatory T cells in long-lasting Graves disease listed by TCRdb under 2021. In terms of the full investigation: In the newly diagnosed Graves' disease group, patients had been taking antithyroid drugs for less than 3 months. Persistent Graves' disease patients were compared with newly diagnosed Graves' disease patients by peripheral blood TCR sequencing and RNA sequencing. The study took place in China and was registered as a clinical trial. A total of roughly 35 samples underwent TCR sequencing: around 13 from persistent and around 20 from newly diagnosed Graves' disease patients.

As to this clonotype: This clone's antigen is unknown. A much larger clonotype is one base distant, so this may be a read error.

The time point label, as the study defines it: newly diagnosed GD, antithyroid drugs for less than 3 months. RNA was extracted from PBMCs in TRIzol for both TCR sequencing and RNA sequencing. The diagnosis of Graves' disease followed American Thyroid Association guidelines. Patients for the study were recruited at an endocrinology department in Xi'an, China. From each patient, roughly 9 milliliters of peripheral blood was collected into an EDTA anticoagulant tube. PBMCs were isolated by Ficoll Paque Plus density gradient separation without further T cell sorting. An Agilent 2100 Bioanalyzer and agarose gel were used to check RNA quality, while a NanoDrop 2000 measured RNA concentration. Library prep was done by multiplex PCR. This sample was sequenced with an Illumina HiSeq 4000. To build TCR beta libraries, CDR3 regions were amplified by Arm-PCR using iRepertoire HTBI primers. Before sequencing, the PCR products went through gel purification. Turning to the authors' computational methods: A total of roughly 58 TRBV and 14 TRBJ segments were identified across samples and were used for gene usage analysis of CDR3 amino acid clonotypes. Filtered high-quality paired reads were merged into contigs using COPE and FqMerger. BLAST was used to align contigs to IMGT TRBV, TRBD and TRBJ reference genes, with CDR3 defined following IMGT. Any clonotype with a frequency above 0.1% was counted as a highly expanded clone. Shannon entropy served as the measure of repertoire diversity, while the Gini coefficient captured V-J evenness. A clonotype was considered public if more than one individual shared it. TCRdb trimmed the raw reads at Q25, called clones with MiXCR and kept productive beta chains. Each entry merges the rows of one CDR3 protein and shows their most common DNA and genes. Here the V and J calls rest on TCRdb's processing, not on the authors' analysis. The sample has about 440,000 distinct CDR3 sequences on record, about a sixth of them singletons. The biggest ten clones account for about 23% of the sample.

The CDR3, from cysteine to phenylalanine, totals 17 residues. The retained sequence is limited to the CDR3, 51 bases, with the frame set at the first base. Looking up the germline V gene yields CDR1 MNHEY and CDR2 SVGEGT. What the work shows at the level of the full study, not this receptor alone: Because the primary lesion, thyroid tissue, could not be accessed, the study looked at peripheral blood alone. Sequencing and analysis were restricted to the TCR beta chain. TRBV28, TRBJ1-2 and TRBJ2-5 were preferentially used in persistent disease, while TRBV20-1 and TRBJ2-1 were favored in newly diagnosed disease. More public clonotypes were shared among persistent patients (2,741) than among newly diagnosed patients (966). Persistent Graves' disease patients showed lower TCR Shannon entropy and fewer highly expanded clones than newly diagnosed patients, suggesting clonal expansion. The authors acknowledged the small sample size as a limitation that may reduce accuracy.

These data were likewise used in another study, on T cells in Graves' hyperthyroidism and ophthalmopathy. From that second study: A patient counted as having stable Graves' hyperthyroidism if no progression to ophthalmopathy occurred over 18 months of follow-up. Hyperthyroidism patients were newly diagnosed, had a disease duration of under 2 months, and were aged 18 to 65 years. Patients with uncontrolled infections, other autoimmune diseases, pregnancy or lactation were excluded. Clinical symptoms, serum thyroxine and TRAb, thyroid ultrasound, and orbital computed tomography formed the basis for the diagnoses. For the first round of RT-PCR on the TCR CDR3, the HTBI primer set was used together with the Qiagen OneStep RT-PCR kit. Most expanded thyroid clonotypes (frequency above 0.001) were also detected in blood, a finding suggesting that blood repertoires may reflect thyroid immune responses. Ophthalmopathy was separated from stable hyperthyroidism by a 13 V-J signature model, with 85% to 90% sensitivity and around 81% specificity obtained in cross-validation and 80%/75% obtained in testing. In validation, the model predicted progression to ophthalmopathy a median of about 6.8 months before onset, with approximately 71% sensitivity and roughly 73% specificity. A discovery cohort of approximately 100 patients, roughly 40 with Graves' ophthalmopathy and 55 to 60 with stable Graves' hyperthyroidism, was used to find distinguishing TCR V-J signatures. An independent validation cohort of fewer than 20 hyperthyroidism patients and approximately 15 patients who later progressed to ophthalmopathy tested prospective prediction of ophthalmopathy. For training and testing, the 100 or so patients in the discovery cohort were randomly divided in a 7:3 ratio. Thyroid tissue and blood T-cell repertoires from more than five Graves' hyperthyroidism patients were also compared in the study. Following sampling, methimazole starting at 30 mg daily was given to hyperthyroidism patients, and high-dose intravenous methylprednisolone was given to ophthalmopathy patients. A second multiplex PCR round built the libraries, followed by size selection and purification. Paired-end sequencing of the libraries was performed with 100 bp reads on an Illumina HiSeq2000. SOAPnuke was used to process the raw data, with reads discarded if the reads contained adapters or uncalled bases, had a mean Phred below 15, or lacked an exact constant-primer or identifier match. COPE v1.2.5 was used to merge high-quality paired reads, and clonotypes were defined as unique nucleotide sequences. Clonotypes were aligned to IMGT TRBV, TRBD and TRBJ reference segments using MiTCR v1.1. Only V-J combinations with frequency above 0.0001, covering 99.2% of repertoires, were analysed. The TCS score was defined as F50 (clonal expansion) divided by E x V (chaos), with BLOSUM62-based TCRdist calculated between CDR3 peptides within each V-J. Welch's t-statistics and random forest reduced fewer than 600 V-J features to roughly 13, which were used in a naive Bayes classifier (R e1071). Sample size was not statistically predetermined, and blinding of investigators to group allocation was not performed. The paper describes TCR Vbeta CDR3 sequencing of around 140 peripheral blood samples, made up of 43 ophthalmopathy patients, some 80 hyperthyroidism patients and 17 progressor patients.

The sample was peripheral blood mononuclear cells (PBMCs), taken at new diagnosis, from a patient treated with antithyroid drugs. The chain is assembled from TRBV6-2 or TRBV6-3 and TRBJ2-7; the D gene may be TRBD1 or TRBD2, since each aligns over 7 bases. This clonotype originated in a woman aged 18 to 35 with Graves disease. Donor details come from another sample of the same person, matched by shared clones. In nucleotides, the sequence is TGTACCAGCAGTAGGGGGCGCCCTGGGAGGGGATCCTACGAGCAGTACTTC. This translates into CTSSRGRPGRGSYEQYF.